This T cell receptor (beta chain) is drawn from a study of blood T cell repertoires in COVID-19. Method: immunoSEQ multiplex PCR; TCRdb's copy keeps in-frame clones and lacks some. The table records 200,000 to 250,000 clones, approximately 80% of them present only once. The sequencing sample was made of peripheral blood. The TCR sequence derives from a woman aged 45 to 65 with acute or convalescent COVID-19.

The CDR3 coding sequence is TGCAGCGTTGCGGGTCAGCCTAGCTCCTACAATGAGCAGTTCTTC. This sequence encodes CSVAGQPSSYNEQFF. This chain connects TRBV29-1 to TRBJ2-1, with D unresolved. CDR1 is SQVTM, CDR2 ANQGSEA, per germline. Trimming cost V 4 bases and J 0 bases, with 13 bases left between them. The CDR3 loop spans 15 amino acids.